This T cell receptor beta chain was captured by sequencing in a study of tumour-infiltrating T cells in Burkitt lymphoma. Study at large: Repertoire clonality predicted overall and progression-free survival.

Profiled with immunoSEQ multiplex PCR; TCRdb holds only in-frame clones, not every one. The data hold roughly 5,400 clones, with roughly a tenth observed a single time. The germline gives CDR1 MDHEN, CDR2 SYDVKM. This CDR3 spans 15 amino acids. V lost 2 bases, J lost 5 bases, and 8 bases stayed unmatched. The material sequenced was tumor tissue. The genes are TRBV28 and TRBJ2-7; 8 bases align to TRBD1. This TCR was recovered from a human donor with diffuse large B-cell lymphoma. The CDR3 DNA follows: TGTGCCAGCAGTTTACCGACAGGGGATTCGAACGAGCAGTACTTC. The encoded protein is CASSLPTGDSNEQYF.